A selection of T cell receptor beta chains follows, all from one sample in a study of blood T cells in healthy people across ages. TCRdb re-analysed the 5' RACE reads in MiXCR, keeping a single row per CDR3 protein. The table records some 1,800,000 distinct CDR3 sequences, about two fifths of them present only once. Sequenced sample: blood. The source is a human donor in good health. CDR3s include the opening cysteine and the closing phenylalanine or tryptophan. The D gene is left open where the match is weak. The listing skips clone size in some rows; elsewhere it reads once, few, many or a size class.

clone size	D gene	V gene	J gene	CDR3 protein	CDR3 DNA
.	.	TRBV29-1	TRBJ1-5	CSVGTEKDQPQHF	TGCAGCGTTGGCACCGAAAAAGATCAGCCCCAGCATTTT
few	TRBD2	TRBV7-8	TRBJ2-1	CASSSSYTPTREGEQFF	TGTGCCAGCAGCTCAAGCTATACTCCTACACGGGAGGGTGAGCAGTTCTTC
.	.	TRBV20-1	TRBJ2-7	CSARYGVSPYEQYF	TGCAGTGCTAGATATGGGGTTAGTCCCTACGAGCAGTACTTC
.	.	TRBV4-3	TRBJ2-4	CASSLYGQGGTEQYF	TGCGCCAGCAGCCTCTACGGACAGGGAGGGACTGAGCAGTACTTC
many	.	TRBV28	TRBJ2-7	CASSLVVSEQYF	TGTGCCAGCAGCCTCGTCGTGTCGGAGCAGTACTTC
.	.	TRBV3-1	TRBJ2-5	CASSHPRRVLGAGETQYF	TGTGCCAGCAGCCATCCTCGAAGGGTTTTGGGGGCGGGGGAGACCCAGTACTTC
.	.	TRBV4-3	TRBJ2-7	CASSQGSAASSYEQYF	TGCGCCAGCAGCCAAGGGTCTGCAGCGAGCTCCTACGAGCAGTACTTC
.	.	TRBV7-2	TRBJ1-1	CASSLLTGSATEAFF	TGTGCCAGCAGCTTACTTACAGGGTCGGCCACTGAAGCTTTCTTT
.	.	TRBV6-6	TRBJ2-1	CASRLGRFSYEQFF	TGTGCCAGCAGGTTGGGTAGGTTCTCCTACGAGCAGTTCTTC
few	.	TRBV4-2	TRBJ1-5	CASSQDGWRDQPQHF	TGTGCCAGCAGCCAAGACGGTTGGAGGGATCAGCCCCAGCATTTT
.	TRBD2	TRBV20-1	TRBJ2-5	CSARDSGGQIAAQETQYF	TGCAGTGCTAGGGATAGCGGGGGCCAAATCGCAGCCCAAGAGACCCAGTACTTC
.	TRBD1	TRBV6-2/TRBV6-3	TRBJ1-2	CASRASGTEIYGYTF	TGTGCCAGCAGAGCATCCGGGACAGAGATCTATGGCTACACCTTC
.	.	TRBV4-3	TRBJ2-7	CASSQDLRGRGEQYF	TGCGCCAGCAGCCAAGATCTGAGGGGTCGGGGCGAGCAGTACTTC
few	TRBD1	TRBV4-3	TRBJ2-7	CASSQGGQGMYEQYF	TGCGCCAGCAGCCAAGGGGGACAGGGGATGTACGAGCAGTACTTC
.	.	TRBV4-2	TRBJ2-3	CASSQGPLGDTQYF	TGTGCCAGCAGCCAGGGTCCCTTGGGAGATACGCAGTATTTT
.	.	TRBV20-1	TRBJ1-1	CSARDGKTVSTEAFF	TGCAGTGCTAGAGATGGCAAGACAGTTAGCACTGAAGCTTTCTTT
.	TRBD1	TRBV10-3	TRBJ2-1	CAISEATGVYNEQFF	TGTGCCATCAGTGAGGCGACAGGGGTCTACAATGAGCAGTTCTTC
.	.	TRBV12-3/TRBV12-4	TRBJ2-1	CASSSDTGNEQFF	TGTGCCAGCAGCTCTGACACGGGAAATGAGCAGTTCTTC
.	.	TRBV20-1	TRBJ2-3	CSAPHTDTQYF	TGCAGTGCTCCCCATACAGATACGCAGTATTTT
.	TRBD1	TRBV24-1	TRBJ2-1	CATSGFPGQGISHEQFF	TGTGCCACCAGTGGTTTTCCGGGACAGGGGATTTCTCATGAGCAGTTCTTC
few	.	TRBV27	TRBJ2-1	CASSSLDRREWTYEQFF	TGTGCCAGCAGTTCCCTTGACCGCAGGGAATGGACCTACGAGCAGTTCTTC
many	.	TRBV11-2	TRBJ2-1	CASSLGRPHNEQFF	TGTGCCAGCAGCTTAGGTAGACCCCACAATGAGCAGTTCTTC
few	.	TRBV3-1	TRBJ2-1	CASSPRDKNNEQFF	TGTGCCAGCAGCCCCCGGGACAAGAACAATGAGCAGTTCTTC
few	.	TRBV6-5	TRBJ2-1	CASSYSVSNEQFF	TGTGCCAGCAGTTACTCGGTCTCTAATGAGCAGTTCTTC
few	TRBD2	TRBV7-2	TRBJ2-4	CASSSLGGRYKNIQYF	TGTGCCAGCAGCTCTTTGGGCGGGAGGTATAAAAACATTCAGTACTTC